This T cell receptor beta chain was sequenced for a study of blood T cell repertoires in COVID-19 (dated by TCRdb to between 2020 and 2021). Background for the entire study: Samples covering the acute and convalescent phases of COVID-19 were provided by collaborators in the United States, Italy and Spain. The material from the prospective study consisted of cDNA or gDNA derived from T cells, B-cell-depleted T cells, or PBMCs. The dataset comprised deeply sampled blood TCRbeta repertoires from subjects exposed to, actively infected with, or recovered from COVID-19. The repertoires were released in a freely available public database meant as a resource for research on the immune response to SARS-CoV-2. Samples were obtained from the ongoing ImmuneRACE study (first 160 participants) and from over 1,000 subjects provided by 6 global collaborators. The sample metadata nearly always contained a de-identified subject ID, COVID-19 status, age in years and sex. Where available, HLA class I and class II types were taken from metadata supplied by the sample provider and were not determined by assay-based typing.

Results and caveats for the whole study, not just this receptor: Clinical and demographic metadata were provided uncurated, with the amount varying by source and participant.

As concerns this clone: The antigen it binds to is not known. Per-base quality was not reported, and no clone a single base away is much larger than it.

TCRbeta CDR3 regions were amplified from genomic DNA using the immunoSEQ Assay, a bias-controlled multiplex PCR. From the authors' description of their analysis: Nucleated cell counts per sample were estimated from amplification of reference gene primers within the assay. Sequence reads were collapsed and filtered to measure the absolute abundance of every unique TCRbeta CDR3 rearrangement. Productive Simpson clonality was computed per sample as the square root of Simpson's diversity index over productive rearrangements. Drawn from immuneACCESS, this table holds only the in-frame rearrangements with V and J called that TCRdb kept. Clones are partly lost; checked studies trace under half to an unresolved V gene and leave the rest unexplained. That table is the source of V, J and clone size, and D and trimming were worked out from the DNA. This sample is represented by fewer than 80,000 clones; around three quarters of them were singletons. In total, the top ten clones hold 9% to 10% of the sample.

The collaborating institutions used their own protocols to collect whole blood in K2EDTA tubes. For TCRbeta analysis, collaborator samples were shipped as frozen whole blood, as isolated PBMCs, or as DNA extracted from either sample type. The TCR sequence derives from a human donor in a cohort sampled during active COVID-19. Material: peripheral blood.

Read as DNA, the sequence is TGTGCCAGCAGCTTGGCGAGCGCGACAGATACGCAGTATTTT. Its amino acids are CASSLASATDTQYF. Recombination joined TRBV5-4 with TRBJ2-3; the D gene is unclear. The germline V gene (reference sequence) supplies CDR1 SGHNT and CDR2 YYREEE. V and J lose 0 bases and 3 bases, and a span of 8 bases separates them. The CDR3 runs 14 residues from the cysteine to the phenylalanine. Left in the record is the CDR3 DNA by itself, 42 bases read in frame from the first base.